The 23 T cell receptor beta chains below come from one sample, sequenced in a study of blood T cells in healthy people across ages. Sample-barcoded 5' priming and a J-beta primer mix drove a second PCR of roughly 7 to 11 cycles. Each CDR3 protein gets one entry after TCRdb re-called the 5' RACE reads with MiXCR. The data contain more than 700,000 distinct CDR3 sequences, roughly 50% of them singletons. The material sequenced was blood. The receptors come from a man at least 80 years old in good health.

The CDR3 DNA is TGCAGTGCCACCAGCTCCCGGGGTGAAGCTTTCTTT. This sequence encodes CSATSSRGEAFF. The V and J genes are TRBV20-1 and TRBJ1-1, with D uncertain. This CDR3 spans 12 amino acids. Trimming took off 6 bases at V and 7 bases at J, with 15 bases between the two ends. Looked up from germline, CDR1 is DFQATT and CDR2 is SNEGSKA (reference sequence).

This clonotype was detected only a few times. The chain joins TRBV20-1 to TRBJ2-5, with TRBD2 matching over 8 bases. V was clipped by 5 bases and J by 1 base; unmatched bases: 9. This CDR3 contains 15 residues. Germline CDR1 DFQATT, CDR2 SNEGSKA (reference sequence). CDR3 in amino acids: CSASPIAGLQETQYF. CDR3 coding DNA: TGCAGTGCTTCGCCCATAGCGGGGCTCCAAGAGACCCAGTACTTC.

J is TRBJ2-5 and V is TRBV13; 7 nucleotides align to TRBD2. The V segment lost 0 bases and the J segment 4 bases; nucleotides outside the gene matches: 8. From germline, CDR1 is PRHDT and CDR2 FYEKMQ (reference sequence). The CDR3 has 16 residues. CDR3 in amino acids: CASSLGDGLVGETQYF. DNA of the CDR3: TGTGCCAGCAGCTTAGGGGACGGACTAGTAGGAGAGACCCAGTACTTC.

This rearrangement joins TRBV20-1 to TRBJ1-1, with D possibly being TRBD1 (5 bases). Germline V gives CDR1 DFQATT, CDR2 SNEGSKA (reference sequence). Between the trimmed V and J ends, which lost 0 bases and 4 bases, there was a span of 18 bases. The CDR3 loop spans 16 amino acids. The CDR3 loop is CSARDGRTSTSTEAFF. Here the CDR3 DNA reads TGCAGTGCTAGAGATGGCCGGACATCTACGTCCACTGAAGCTTTCTTT.

V gene TRBV2 combines with J gene TRBJ1-3; D ambiguous. Trimming pared 6 bases from V and 2 bases from J, leaving 14 bases between. Germline CDR1 reads SNHLY; CDR2 reads FYNNEI. This CDR3 is 15 amino acids long. CDR3 nucleotides: TGTGCCAGCAGGACCTTGACCGTCGCTGGAAACACCATATATTTT. Protein sequence: CASRTLTVAGNTIYF.

The V call is TRBV20-1, the J call TRBJ1-5; the D gene is possibly TRBD1 (5 bases). V shed 7 bases and J shed 4 bases, with 14 bases lying between them. The CDR3 covers 13 residues. The germline V gene has CDR1 DFQATT and CDR2 SNEGSKA (reference sequence). The CDR3 nucleotides are TGCAGTGTCGTTAGACAGCCTAATCAGCCCCAGCATTTT. Translation gives CSVVRQPNQPQHF.

The sample holds one count of this clonotype. The rearrangement uses TRBV12-3 or TRBV12-4 and TRBJ1-4, with 7 bases lining up with TRBD1. V lost 6 bases, J lost 7 bases, and 8 bases stayed unmatched. The CDR3 spans 14 residues. CDR3 DNA: TGTGCCAGCAGCTCCGGGACAGTAAGTGAAAAACTGTTTTTT. It codes for CASSSGTVSEKLFF.

This clonotype has a handful of counts. This chain connects TRBV2 to TRBJ2-7; TRBD1 matches 8 bases. The DNA end lines up better with TRBJ2-5; the J call may be wrong. Germline-derived CDR1 and CDR2 are SNHLY and FYNNEI. The CDR3 spans 15 residues. CDR3 nucleotide sequence: TGTGCCAGCAGCGTTCCGACAGGGGATCGAGAGACCCAGTACTTC. It is translated as CASSVPTGDRETQYF.

The rearrangement joins TRBV7-8 to TRBJ2-2; a weak D match, TRBD2 (5 bases). The CDR3 is 17 residues long. Germline CDR1 reads SGHVS; CDR2 reads FQNEAQ. V was shortened by 1 base and J by 3 bases, with 15 bases between the two germline ends. The CDR3 region is CASSLGQVRRYTGELFF. The CDR3 bases are TGTGCCAGCAGCTTAGGGCAGGTCCGGAGGTACACCGGGGAGCTGTTTTTT.

This clonotype was seen a handful of times. The chain employs TRBV6-5 and TRBJ1-2; D perhaps matches TRBD1 (6 bases). The CDR3 is 18 amino acids. From germline, CDR1 is MNHEY and CDR2 SVGAGI. The V end was cut by 8 bases, the J end by 0 bases, with 25 bases between. The CDR3: CASGRPSVGGPPNYGYTF. The CDR3, as DNA: TGTGCCAGCGGCAGGCCGTCTGTGGGGGGCCCCCCTAACTATGGCTACACCTTC.

The chain joins TRBV6-4 to TRBJ2-2, with D perhaps matching TRBD1 or TRBD2 (5 bases each). The CDR3 length is 13 residues. V was cut by 2 bases and J by 6 bases, with 7 bases left in between. Germline V gives CDR1 MRHNA, CDR2 SNTAGT. As DNA, the CDR3 is TGTGCCAGCAGTGACAGGGGACCCGGGGAGCTGTTTTTT. Its protein product is CASSDRGPGELFF.

A few counts support this clonotype. The rearrangement links TRBV29-1 to TRBJ2-7; D unclear. Germline values: CDR1 SQVTM, CDR2 ANQGSEA. V was trimmed by 4 bases and J by 10 bases, leaving 11 bases between them. The CDR3 loop spans 10 amino acids. The CDR3 bases are TGCAGCGTTGCCCACGGTGGCCAGTACTTC. Protein: CSVAHGGQYF.

The rearrangement links TRBV20-1 to TRBJ2-5; 8 bases map to TRBD2. Germline V CDR1 and CDR2: DFQATT, SNEGSKA (reference sequence). V shed 0 bases and J 4 bases; nucleotides not matched to a gene: 7. The CDR3 is 15 amino acids. This CDR3 reads CSARDPGGPGETQYF. As DNA, the CDR3 is TGCAGTGCTAGAGATCCGGGAGGGCCGGGAGAGACCCAGTACTTC.

The V call is TRBV29-1, the J call TRBJ2-5; D not resolved. V lost 6 bases to trimming and J lost 4 bases, with 12 bases between them. The CDR3 contains 12 residues. CDR1 is SQVTM and CDR2 is ANQGSEA in the germline V gene. The chain's CDR3 is CSVPISPETQYF. CDR3 DNA: TGCAGCGTCCCAATAAGCCCAGAGACCCAGTACTTC. The whole variable domain, filled in from reference TRBV29-1 and TRBJ2-5, reads SAVISQKPSRDICQRGTSLTIQCQVDSQVTMMFWYRQQPGQSLTLIATANQGSEATYESGFVIDKFPISRPNLTFSTLTVSNMSPEDSSIYLCSVPISPETQYFGPGTRLLVL.

The chain's CDR3 is CASMSQESETQYF. The DNA of the CDR3 is TGTGCCAGCATGTCACAGGAATCAGAGACCCAGTACTTC. J is TRBJ2-5 and V is TRBV6-1; possibly TRBD1 for D (5 bases). The CDR3 sequence is 13 residues long. CDR1 is MNHNS, CDR2 SASEGT, per germline. Trimming removed 7 bases from V and 4 bases from J, with 13 bases in between.

V and J are TRBV27 and TRBJ2-5, with 7 bases lining up with TRBD1. The CDR3 has 14 amino acids. The germline V gene has CDR1 MNHEY and CDR2 SMNVEV (reference sequence). Trimming cost V 1 base and J 2 bases; bases outside gene matches: 1. The DNA for the CDR3 is TGTGCCAGCAGTTTATTGGGACAGCAAGAGACCCAGTACTTC. Amino acid sequence: CASSLLGQQETQYF.

The genes are TRBV7-2 and TRBJ1-2; perhaps TRBD1 as D (5 bases). This CDR3 is built from 14 residues. CDR1 is SGHTA and CDR2 is FQGNSA in the germline V gene. V was pared by 0 bases and J by 1 base, with 6 bases between. In nucleotides, the CDR3 is TGTGCCAGCAGCTTAGCGCAGGGTAACTATGGCTACACCTTC. Translation gives CASSLAQGNYGYTF.

This clonotype was counted between two and nine times. V usage is TRBV5-1 and J usage is TRBJ1-1; 8 nucleotides agree with TRBD1. With V trimmed by 4 bases and J by 1 base, 6 bases remained unmatched. Germline V gene lookup returns CDR1 SGHRS and CDR2 YFSETQ. The CDR3 consists of 15 residues. The CDR3 region has the DNA TGCGCCAGCAGCCAACGGACAGGGCAGAACACTGAAGCTTTCTTT. It encodes CASSQRTGQNTEAFF.

This clonotype was recorded a few times. This sequence joins TRBV28 and TRBJ2-5; 11 bases map to TRBD2. V shed 2 bases and J 11 bases; nucleotides not matched to a gene: 13. Germline CDR1 reads MDHEN; CDR2 reads SYDVKM. This CDR3 region has 16 residues. The CDR3 is CASSLSGTSGSWEQYF. The CDR3, as DNA: TGTGCCAGCAGTTTAAGCGGGACTAGCGGTAGTTGGGAGCAGTACTTC.

The chain joins TRBV28 to TRBJ2-7; D perhaps matches TRBD1 (6 bases). V was clipped by 8 bases and J by 3 bases, with 17 bases between them. From germline, CDR1 is MDHEN and CDR2 SYDVKM. There are 14 residues in the CDR3. As DNA, the CDR3 is TGTGCCAGCGAGAAAAGGGACAAAGGCTACGAGCAGTACTTC. Translation gives CASEKRDKGYEQYF.

This chain uses TRBV13 with TRBJ2-6, with D possibly matching TRBD2 (6 bases). The V gene's germline CDR1 is PRHDT and CDR2 FYEKMQ (reference sequence). This CDR3 has 16 amino acids. V lost 6 bases, J lost 0 bases, and 12 bases lay in between. CDR3 DNA sequence: TGTGCCAGCAGAACCCGGGAGCTCTCTGGGGCCAACGTCCTGACTTTC. Translated, it gives CASRTRELSGANVLTF.

This clonotype was observed a handful of times. The genes are TRBV29-1 and TRBJ2-1; TRBD2 aligns across 14 bases. CDR1 is SQVTM, CDR2 ANQGSEA, per germline. Trimming cost V 0 bases and J 7 bases; bases outside gene matches: 2. This CDR3 has 15 residues. The CDR3 DNA follows: TGCAGCGTTGAAGAGGGACTAGCGGGAGATAATGAGCAGTTCTTC. As protein: CSVEEGLAGDNEQFF.

This chain uses TRBV10-3 with TRBJ2-1, with 7 bases that match TRBD1. CDR3 length: 16 amino acids. In germline, CDR1 is ENHRY, CDR2 SYGVKD. V lost 0 bases to trimming and J lost 6 bases; unmatched junction nucleotides: 8. The DNA of the CDR3 is TGTGCCATCAGTGAGTCTCGGCAGGGGGAAGGCAATGAGCAGTTCTTC. Its translation is CAISESRQGEGNEQFF.